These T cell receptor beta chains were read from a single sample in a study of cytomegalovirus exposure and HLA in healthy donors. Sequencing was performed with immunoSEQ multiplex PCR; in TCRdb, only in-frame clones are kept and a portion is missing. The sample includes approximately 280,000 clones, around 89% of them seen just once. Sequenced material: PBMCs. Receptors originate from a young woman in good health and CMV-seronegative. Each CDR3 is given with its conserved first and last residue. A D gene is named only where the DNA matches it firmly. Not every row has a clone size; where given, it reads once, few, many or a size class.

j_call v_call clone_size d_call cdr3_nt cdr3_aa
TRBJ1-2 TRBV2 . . TGTGCCAGCAGCCCAACAGGGCACGGCTACACCTTC CASSPTGHGYTF
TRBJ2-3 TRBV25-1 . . TGTGCCAGCAGTGTATTCCTGACTCCCCCCAATACGCAGTATTTT CASSVFLTPPNTQYF
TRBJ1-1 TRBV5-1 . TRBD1 TGCGCCAGCAGCCCCGTCGGGACAGGGAACACTGAAGCTTTCTTT CASSPVGTGNTEAFF
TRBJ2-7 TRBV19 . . TGTGCCAGTAGGCTCAGGGGCTCGTCCTACGAGCAGTACTTC CASRLRGSSYEQYF
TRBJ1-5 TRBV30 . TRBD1 TGTGCCTGTGACAGGGGGGGTAATCAGCCCCAGCATTTT CACDRGGNQPQHF
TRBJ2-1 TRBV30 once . TGTGCCTGGGCCCGGGGGAGGCGGAACAATGAGCAGTTCTTC CAWARGRRNNEQFF
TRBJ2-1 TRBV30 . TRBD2 TGTGCCTGGACCGAACTAGCGGGAGGGCCTATTGAGCAGTTCTTC CAWTELAGGPIEQFF
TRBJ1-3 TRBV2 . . TGTGCCAGCAGTGATTGGAACAGGAAGACTGGAAACACCATATATTTT CASSDWNRKTGNTIYF
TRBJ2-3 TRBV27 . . TGTGCCAGCAGTTTAGTTTACGAGAGCACAGATACGCAGTATTTT CASSLVYESTDTQYF
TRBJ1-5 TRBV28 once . TGTGCCAGCAGCCAAGGGGCAGTCAATCAGCCCCAGCATTTT CASSQGAVNQPQHF
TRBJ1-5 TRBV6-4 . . TGTGCCAGCAGTGACTCAGGAGGGCCCCAGCATTTT CASSDSGGPQHF
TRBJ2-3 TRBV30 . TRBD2 TGTGCCTGGAGTGTACATTTTCGGCGTCGGTTTGCGGGAGGCCCCCCGACAGATACGCAGTATTTT CAWSVHFRRRFAGGPPTDTQYF
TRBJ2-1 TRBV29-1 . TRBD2 TGCAGCGGACGTCCGTGGGCTAGCGGGACTTACAATGAGCAGTTCTTC CSGRPWASGTYNEQFF
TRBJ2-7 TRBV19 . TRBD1 TGTGCCAGTAGTGTTGGACAGGGAAGAGGGTCCTACGAGCAGTACTTC CASSVGQGRGSYEQYF
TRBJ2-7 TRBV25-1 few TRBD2 TGTGCCAGCAGTGAGGGAGGCGGGAGTTCCTACGAGCAGTACTTC CASSEGGGSSYEQYF
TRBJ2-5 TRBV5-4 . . TGTGCCAGCAGCTGGGCAGGGGTCGAGACCCAGTACTTC CASSWAGVETQYF
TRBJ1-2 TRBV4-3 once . TGCGCCAGCAGCCAAGAACCAGAGGCTCTATATGGCTACACCTTC CASSQEPEALYGYTF
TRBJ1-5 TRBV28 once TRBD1 TGTGCCAGCAGTCCTCCGAGGAGGACAGGGGGCCGAAGCAATCAGCCCCAGCATTTT CASSPPRRTGGRSNQPQHF
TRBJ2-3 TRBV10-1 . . TGCGCCAGCAGTGAGGTACTAGGTACGCAGTATTTT CASSEVLGTQYF
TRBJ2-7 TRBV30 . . TGTGCCTCGACAGGATCCTACGAGCAGTACTTC CASTGSYEQYF
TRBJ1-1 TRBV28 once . TGTGCCAGCACTTCAGGTTCCCTGTTCCGCATGAACACTGAAGCTTTCTTT CASTSGSLFRMNTEAFF
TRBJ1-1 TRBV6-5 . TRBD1 TGTGCCAGCAGTTGGGGACAGACCAACACTGAAGCTTTCTTT CASSWGQTNTEAFF
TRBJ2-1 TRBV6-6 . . TGTGCCAGCAGTTCAGGGATGCCCAATGAGCAGTTCTTC CASSSGMPNEQFF
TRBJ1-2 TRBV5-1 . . TGCGCCAGCAGCACCGGAGGAAATGGCTACACCTTC CASSTGGNGYTF
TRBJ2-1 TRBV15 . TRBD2 TGTGCCACCGGTCTAGCGGGAGAGGGCTACAATGAGCAGTTCTTC CATGLAGEGYNEQFF
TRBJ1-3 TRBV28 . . TGTGCCAGCGCGACACTGAAAAGGTTGGGAAACACCATATATTTT CASATLKRLGNTIYF
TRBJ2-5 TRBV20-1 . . TGCAGTGCCCCAAGGCCGGGAGCCCAGTACTTC CSAPRPGAQYF
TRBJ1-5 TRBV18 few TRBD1 TGTGCCAGCTCACCCTCTGACAGGGGTGGCAATCAGCCCCAGCATTTT CASSPSDRGGNQPQHF
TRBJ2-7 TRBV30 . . TGTGCCTGGAAGGCTAGCACCGAACCAACCTACGAGCAGTACTTC CAWKASTEPTYEQYF
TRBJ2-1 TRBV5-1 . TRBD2 TGCGCCAGCAGCTCCCCCGGACTAGCGGATATGTACAATGAGCAGTTCTTC CASSSPGLADMYNEQFF
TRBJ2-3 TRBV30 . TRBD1 TGTGCCTGGAGTTTCACAGGGGGCCCAGATACGCAGTATTTT CAWSFTGGPDTQYF
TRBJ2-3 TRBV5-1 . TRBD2 TGCGCCAGCAGCTTGGCGCTAGCGGGAACAGATACGCAGTATTTT CASSLALAGTDTQYF
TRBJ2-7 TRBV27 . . TGTGCCAGCAGTCCCCGGGGGACCCTCTACGAGCAGTACTTC CASSPRGTLYEQYF
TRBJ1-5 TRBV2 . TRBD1 TGTGCCAGCAGCGACGGGACAGCTTCCAATCAGCCCCAGCATTTT CASSDGTASNQPQHF
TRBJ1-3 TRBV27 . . TGTGCCACCCAACTCGGAAACACCATATATTTT CATQLGNTIYF
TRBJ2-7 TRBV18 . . TGTGCCAGCTCACCGCAAACTGGAGGAGGCGAGCAGTACTTC CASSPQTGGGEQYF
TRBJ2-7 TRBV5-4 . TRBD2 TGTGCCAGCAGCCGCCGGGCAATAGCGGGAGGGCCTTACGAGCAGTACTTC CASSRRAIAGGPYEQYF
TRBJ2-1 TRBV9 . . TGTGCCAGCAGCGTAGAGTACGGTGAGCAGTTCTTC CASSVEYGEQFF
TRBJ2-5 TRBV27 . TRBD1 TGTGCCAGCAGAACAACAGGGGTCCTGGGAGAGACCCAGTACTTC CASRTTGVLGETQYF
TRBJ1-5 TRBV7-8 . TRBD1 TGTGCCAGCAGCTTAGAAAGGGGGCCGAGTCAGCCCCAGCATTTT CASSLERGPSQPQHF
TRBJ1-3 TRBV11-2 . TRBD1 TGTGCCAGCAGCTACAGGACAGGGATCAGGTCTGGAAACACCATATATTTT CASSYRTGIRSGNTIYF
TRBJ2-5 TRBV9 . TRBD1 TGTGCCAGCAGCGTCGGACAGGAACAAGAGACCCAGTACTTC CASSVGQEQETQYF
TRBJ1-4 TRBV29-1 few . TGCAGCGTTGAATCGGGTGATGAAAAACTGTTTTTT CSVESGDEKLFF